The TCR beta chain under discussion was sequenced for a study of cytomegalovirus exposure and HLA in healthy donors. Study-wide context: Drawn from HLA-typed donors, 80 million to 95 million unique TCRs were held in an early data release. Study-wide results and limits: Cytomegalovirus association was assigned to 150 to 200 TCR beta chains.

Germline values: CDR1 SGHRS, CDR2 YFSETQ. The CDR3 has 21 residues. Unmatched junction bases numbered 23, after V lost 2 bases and J lost 3 bases. The PCR used 60 Vbeta and 13 Jbeta primers. TCRdb's copy holds only in-frame clones and misses some; the assay was immunoSEQ multiplex PCR. The data contain approximately 200,000 clones, over 75% of them singletons. Concerning this clone itself: Its antigen is still unknown.

The receptor was isolated from a woman aged 50 to 65 in good health and CMV-seronegative. The J gene is TRBJ2-3, the V gene TRBV5-1; TRBD2 agrees at 8 bases. Sequenced input: PBMCs. This chain's CDR3 is CASSLAGGSWREALETDTQYF. In DNA, the CDR3 is TGCGCCAGCAGCTTAGCCGGGGGTTCCTGGCGGGAGGCCCTTGAAACAGATACGCAGTATTTT.